This is a list of T cell receptor beta chains from one sample in a study of response to subunit inactivated influenza vaccine. In TCRdb, the RT-PCR reads were re-called with MiXCR into one record per CDR3 protein. Among 860,000 or so distinct CDR3 sequences listed, 21% were seen once. The sample consisted of PBMCs from blood, taken around 5 days after vaccination. The receptors come from a man aged 45-60 years who received an inactivated influenza vaccine. The CDR3 runs from the conserved cysteine through the conserved F or W. A D gene is named only where the DNA matches it firmly. Clone size appears in some rows only: once, few, many, or a class for an expanded clone.

V	size	D	length	J	DNA	CDR3
TRBV28	few	TRBD1	15	TRBJ1-4	TGTGCCAGCAGTTCGGGGACAGCAACTAATGAAAAACTGTTTTTT	CASSSGTATNEKLFF
TRBV28	-	TRBD2	15	TRBJ2-1	TGTGCCAGCAGTCCCCCTGGCGGGAGGGCTTATGAGCAGTTCTTC	CASSPPGGRAYEQFF
TRBV6-4	few	TRBD2	14	TRBJ2-1	TGTGCCAGCAGCGCCGGACTAGCGGGGGGCCAGCAGTTCTTC	CASSAGLAGGQQFF
TRBV7-2	-	-	15	TRBJ2-7	TGTGCCAGCAGCCCACAAGTCTCCGTCGTTTCCGAGCAGTACTTC	CASSPQVSVVSEQYF
TRBV4-3	many	TRBD2	15	TRBJ2-7	TGCGCCAGCAGCCAAGTAGCGGGGTCCTCCTACGAGCAGTACTTC	CASSQVAGSSYEQYF
TRBV20-1	-	-	14	TRBJ2-2	TGCAGTGTTCCCTTCCCAGGGGCGACCGGGGAGCTGTTTTTT	CSVPFPGATGELFF
TRBV9	-	-	12	TRBJ2-1	TGTGCCAGCAGCGTCAGGTGGAATGAGCAGTTCTTC	CASSVRWNEQFF
TRBV5-1	-	-	15	TRBJ2-5	TGCGCCAGCAGCATGAATTCAGGGATTCGGGAGACCCAGTACTTC	CASSMNSGIRETQYF
TRBV28	-	TRBD1	14	TRBJ1-2	TGTGCCAGCGCAGAAGACAGGGTGACTCGTGGCTACACCTTC	CASAEDRVTRGYTF
TRBV7-2	few	TRBD2	16	TRBJ2-7	TGTGCCAGCAGCTTATCCGGACTAGCGGGGGAGCGGGGGCAGTACTTC	CASSLSGLAGERGQYF
TRBV20-1	-	-	17	TRBJ2-1	TGCTGTGCTAGATCGATAGCTGGACCGGAGGCCTACAATGAGCAGTTCTTC	CCARSIAGPEAYNEQFF
TRBV12-3/TRBV12-4	few	-	12	TRBJ2-5	TGTGCCAGCAGTTTTAGCCTTGAGACCCAGTACTTC	CASSFSLETQYF
TRBV7-2	-	-	13	TRBJ2-1	TGTGCCAGCAGGTACTCCGGATACAATGAGCAGTTCTTC	CASRYSGYNEQFF
TRBV12-3/TRBV12-4	few	-	16	TRBJ1-3	TGTGCCAGCAGTTTAGCCGCAGGGAGCTCTGGAAACACCATATATTTT	CASSLAAGSSGNTIYF
TRBV7-6	many	-	14	TRBJ2-7	TGTGCCAGCAGCTCGACAGGAGCCTCCTACGAGCAGTACTTC	CASSSTGASYEQYF
TRBV10-2	-	-	13	TRBJ2-1	TGCGCCAGCAACCCCCAGGGGTACAATGAGCAGTTCTTC	CASNPQGYNEQFF
TRBV20-1	few	-	14	TRBJ2-7	TGCAGTGCTGACCGGGACAAGGGCTCCTACGAGCAGTACTTC	CSADRDKGSYEQYF
TRBV20-1	-	TRBD1	14	TRBJ2-2	TGCAGTGCTAGTGGGACAGATAACACCGGGGAGCTGTTTTTT	CSASGTDNTGELFF
TRBV12-3/TRBV12-4	few	TRBD2	15	TRBJ2-1	TGTGCCAGCAGTTGGGCACGGGGGGCCTACAATGAGCAGTTCTTC	CASSWARGAYNEQFF
TRBV28	few	TRBD2	14	TRBJ2-7	TGTGCCAGCAGTGAAGAACTAGCGGATCGGGAGCAGTACTTC	CASSEELADREQYF
TRBV20-1	once	-	14	TRBJ2-7	TGCAGTGCTAGCCCATCCTCGTGGGAGCACGAGCAGTACTTC	CSASPSSWEHEQYF
TRBV24-1	few	-	15	TRBJ2-1	TGTGCCACCAGTGAAATAGGGGGGAGGTACAATGAGCAGTTCTTC	CATSEIGGRYNEQFF
TRBV6-2/TRBV6-3	few	-	14	TRBJ2-1	TGTGCCAGCAGACTCGCCCTAGCGTCTAATGAGCAGTTCTTC	CASRLALASNEQFF
TRBV2	-	-	13	TRBJ2-1	TGTGCCAGCAGGACAGACCCGGCCAATGAGCAGTTCTTC	CASRTDPANEQFF
TRBV30	-	TRBD1	14	TRBJ2-7	TGTGCCTGGAGTTCCGGGACAGGGGACCTCGAGCAGTACTTC	CAWSSGTGDLEQYF
TRBV6-2/TRBV6-3	few	TRBD2	15	TRBJ2-1	TGTGCCAGCAGTTGGCTCGGCGGGAGCTACAATGAGCAGTTCTTC	CASSWLGGSYNEQFF
TRBV9	-	TRBD1	18	TRBJ2-2	TGTGCCAGCAGCCCACCCCAAGACAGGGGGCGCAGTACCGGGGAGCTGTTTTTT	CASSPPQDRGRSTGELFF
TRBV2	few	TRBD1	13	TRBJ1-4	TGTGCCAGCACTAGAACAGGGGGTGAAAAACTGTTTTTT	CASTRTGGEKLFF
TRBV7-2	-	-	13	TRBJ2-5	TGTGCCAGCAGCTCTTCGAGGACGGCGACCTCCTACTTC	CASSSSRTATSYF
TRBV6-1	-	-	14	TRBJ1-4	TGTGCCAGCAGGCCCCTAGGAATAAATGAAAAACTGTTTTTT	CASRPLGINEKLFF
TRBV3-1	few	TRBD2	16	TRBJ2-2	TGTGCCAGCAGCCAAGACGCTAGCGGGAACACCGGGGAGCTGTTTTTT	CASSQDASGNTGELFF
TRBV12-3/TRBV12-4	-	-	14	TRBJ1-2	TGTGCCAGCAGTCCCGGGCATCTTGCAGATGGCTACACCTTC	CASSPGHLADGYTF